This T cell receptor beta chain was retrieved from a study of shared clonotypes between healthy human individuals. The study's findings and limits: The genetic and exposure-history diversity represented was limited by few donors.

This CDR3 comprises 15 residues. Looked up from germline, CDR1 is SEHNR and CDR2 is FQNEAQ (reference sequence). The V end lost 5 bases, the J end lost 1 base, and 15 bases lay between the germline ends. For each subset, genomic DNA was distributed in equal portions over several immunoSEQ plates. Sequencing used immunoSEQ multiplex PCR; TCRdb keeps in-frame clones, though not all of them. The table has over a million clones, about 98.5% seen once. In the case of this clone: Its antigen is undetermined.

Material: naive CD4+ T cells sorted from blood. Subset given: CD45RA+ positively selected. V usage is TRBV7-9 and J usage is TRBJ2-7; the D is unclear. The origin of this receptor is a man aged 30-40 years in good health. Written as DNA, the CDR3 is TGTGCCAGCAGCGCCCCCGACCGTTTGTCCTACGAGCAGTACTTC. This sequence encodes CASSAPDRLSYEQYF.